One and the same sample provided the 30 T cell receptor beta chains below, sequenced in a study of shared clonotypes between healthy human individuals. The repertoire was sequenced with immunoSEQ multiplex PCR; TCRdb's copy has only in-frame clones and lacks some. The table lists roughly 2.6 million clones, just over 90% of them singletons. Sequencing was performed on naive CD4+ T cells sorted from blood. Stated subset: CD45RA+ positively selected. The receptors come from a man in his late teens or twenties in good health.

The CDR3 protein is CASSVDAGFSGNTIYF. In nucleotides, the CDR3 is TGTGCCAGCAGCGTAGACGCGGGTTTCTCTGGAAACACCATATATTTT. The chain is built from TRBV9 and TRBJ1-3; D not resolved. Trimming cost V 0 bases and J 0 bases, with 10 bases left between them. Germline V gene data show CDR1 as SGDLS and CDR2 as YYNGEE. The CDR3 sequence is 16 residues long.

The V and J genes are TRBV4-1 and TRBJ2-1; TRBD2 matches 9 bases. Germline V lookup: CDR1 MGHRA, CDR2 YSYEKL. Trimming at V came to 0 bases and at J to 12 bases, leaving 6 bases not matched to a gene. This CDR3 has 14 amino acids. The CDR3 sequence is CASSQEDSGSGQFF. DNA of the CDR3: TGCGCCAGCAGCCAAGAGGATAGCGGGAGTGGGCAGTTCTTC.

As regards this clone: Other DNA sequences from this sample encode an identical CDR3 as well. The chain employs TRBV6-1 and TRBJ1-2; 8 bases line up with TRBD1. Germline lookup yields CDR1 MNHNS and CDR2 SASEGT. The CDR3 covers 12 residues. V lost 8 bases to trimming and J lost 4 bases; unmatched junction nucleotides: 3. This chain's CDR3 is CASSDRGYGYTF. In nucleotides, the CDR3 is TGTGCCAGCTCTGACAGGGGCTATGGCTACACCTTC.

J is TRBJ1-1 and V is TRBV12-5, with unresolved D. This CDR3 is built from 13 residues. CDR1 and CDR2 from the germline V gene are LGHNT and FRNRAP. V lost 5 bases and J lost 4, with 11 bases in between. Written as DNA, the CDR3 is TGTGCTAGTGGTCACCATCTAAGCACTGAAGCTTTCTTT. Translated, it gives CASGHHLSTEAFF.

This chain connects TRBV2 to TRBJ1-1; D perhaps matches TRBD1 (5 bases). This CDR3 is built from 14 residues. The germline V gene has CDR1 SNHLY and CDR2 FYNNEI. The germline V and J ends were trimmed by 6 bases and 0 bases, with 11 bases remaining between them. CDR3 amino acids: CASSPSGLNTEAFF. The CDR3 coding sequence is TGTGCCAGCAGCCCTTCAGGGCTGAACACTGAAGCTTTCTTT.

The genes are TRBV5-1 and TRBJ1-2; possible D gene TRBD1, 6 bases. The germline gives CDR1 SGHRS, CDR2 YFSETQ. The CDR3 extends over 12 amino acids. Trimming removed 4 bases at V and 4 bases at J, with 8 bases between. Here the CDR3 reads CASSPGVYGYTF. The CDR3 DNA sequence: TGCGCCAGCAGCCCAGGGGTCTATGGCTACACCTTC.

The chain carries TRBV10-1 and TRBJ2-5; TRBD1 matches 7 bases. Germline CDR1 and CDR2: WNHNN and SYGVQD (reference sequence). V was pared by 0 bases and J by 5 bases, with 3 bases of the junction left unmatched. The CDR3 loop spans 14 amino acids. This chain's CDR3 is CASSESGGWETQYF. CDR3 coding DNA: TGCGCCAGCAGTGAGTCAGGGGGCTGGGAGACCCAGTACTTC.

This rearrangement joins TRBV5-6 to TRBJ1-5; TRBD1 is a possible D gene (6 bases). Germline lookup yields CDR1 SGHDT and CDR2 YYEEEE. The CDR3 sequence is 13 residues long. The V gene lost 5 bases and the J gene lost 6 bases, with 12 bases spanning the gap. The CDR3 DNA is TGTGCCAGCAGTCTAGGGGGTATTCAGCCCCAGCATTTT. It is translated as CASSLGGIQPQHF. The whole variable domain, filled in from reference TRBV5-6 and TRBJ1-5, reads DAGVTQSPTHLIKTRGQQVTLRCSPKSGHDTVSWYQQALGQGPQFIFQYYEEEERQRGNFPDRFSGHQFPNYSSELNVNALLLGDSALYLCASSLGGIQPQHFGDGTRLSIL.

The rearrangement links TRBV7-2 to TRBJ1-1; D ambiguous. V lost 1 base and J 4 bases, leaving 10 bases between the germline ends. The CDR3 is 14 amino acids. Germline loops: CDR1 SGHTA, CDR2 FQGNSA. CDR3 protein: CASSLEPGITEAFF. The CDR3 coding sequence is TGTGCCAGCAGCTTAGAACCGGGAATCACTGAAGCTTTCTTT.

The chain combines TRBV6-6 with TRBJ1-2; 8 bases are a match to TRBD1. The CDR3 totals 16 residues. Germline V gives CDR1 MNHNY, CDR2 SVGAGI (reference sequence). V shed 4 bases, J shed 4 bases, and the junction held 11 bases outside the gene matches. CDR3 bases: TGTGCCAGCAGTTCCCCGGGGACAGGAAGACCCTATGGCTACACCTTC. The encoded protein is CASSSPGTGRPYGYTF.

The V gene is TRBV18, the J gene TRBJ1-1; perhaps TRBD1 as D (6 bases). The CDR3 runs 17 residues. Germline lookup yields CDR1 KGHSH and CDR2 LQKENI. V shed 4 bases and J shed 0 bases, with 18 bases lying between them. The CDR3 nucleotides are TGTGCCAGCTCACTTTCGCCCGGGGGCTTCATGAACACTGAAGCTTTCTTT. This sequence encodes CASSLSPGGFMNTEAFF. Looking up the rest from reference TRBV18 and TRBJ1-1 gives the full variable domain: NAGVMQNPRHLVRRRGQEARLRCSPMKGHSHVYWYRQLPEEGLKFMVYLQKENIIDESGMPKERFSAEFPKEGPSILRIQQVVRGDSAAYFCASSLSPGGFMNTEAFFGQGTRLTVV.

The chain recombines TRBV6-1 with TRBJ2-1; tentatively, D is TRBD1 (5 bases). Trimming took 5 bases from V and 10 from J, leaving 9 bases between them. The CDR3 is 11 residues long. Germline CDR1 reads MNHNS; CDR2 reads SASEGT. The chain's CDR3 is CASSWAGEQFF. The DNA for the CDR3 is TGTGCCAGCAGTTGGGCAGGGGAGCAGTTCTTC.

The CDR3 DNA follows: TGTGCCAGCAGCCAGCTTTCTAGCGGAGCGAACACCGGGGAGCTGTTTTTT. This encodes CASSQLSSGANTGELFF. This chain connects TRBV7-8 to TRBJ2-2, with TRBD2 matching 7 bases. After removal of 5 bases from V and 0 bases from J, the junction contained 9 bases not matched to a gene. This CDR3 has 17 amino acids. Germline loops: CDR1 SGHVS, CDR2 FQNEAQ.

CDR3 region: CASSRRADYGYTF. DNA of the CDR3: TGTGCCAGCAGCCGCCGGGCGGACTATGGCTACACCTTC. J is TRBJ1-2 and V is TRBV6-5; D is unresolved. Germline loops: CDR1 MNHEY, CDR2 SVGAGI. The length of the CDR3 is 13 residues. V was clipped by 6 bases and J by 3 bases, with 11 bases between them.

The gene calls are TRBV25-1 and TRBJ1-5; maybe TRBD1 (5 bases). V was clipped by 8 bases and J by 0 bases, with 8 bases between them. Germline V lookup: CDR1 MGHDK, CDR2 SYGVNS. There are 13 residues in the CDR3. For the CDR3, the DNA is TGTGCCAGCCCCAGGGTTAGCAATCAGCCCCAGCATTTT. It encodes CASPRVSNQPQHF. Full variable domain (outside the CDR3, taken from reference TRBV25-1 and TRBJ1-5): EADIYQTPRYLVIGTGKKITLECSQTMGHDKMYWYQQDPGMELHLIHYSYGVNSTEKGDLSSESTVSRIRTEHFPLTLESARPSHTSQYLCASPRVSNQPQHFGDGTRLSIL.

The chain joins TRBV5-1 to TRBJ1-1; no clear D gene. The CDR3 consists of 16 residues. V shed 0 bases and J shed 0 bases, with 12 bases lying between them. Per the germline V gene, CDR1 is SGHRS and CDR2 is YFSETQ. Written as DNA, the CDR3 is TGCGCCAGCAGCTTGGTGTCTGTGGGTATGAACACTGAAGCTTTCTTT. Amino acids: CASSLVSVGMNTEAFF.

V is TRBV6-6 and J is TRBJ2-3; 8 bases map to TRBD1. Germline V gene data show CDR1 as MNHNY and CDR2 as SVGAGI (reference sequence). The J segment lost 0 bases and the V segment lost 6 bases, leaving 5 bases of the junction unmatched. The CDR3 is 15 amino acids. CDR3 sequence reads: CASRLRQGSTDTQYF. The CDR3 coding sequence is TGTGCCAGCAGACTCCGACAGGGGAGCACAGATACGCAGTATTTT.

The chain has TRBV18 and TRBJ2-2; D is ambiguous. Between the trimmed V and J ends, which lost 2 bases and 1 base, there was a span of 8 bases. This CDR3 has 15 amino acids. Germline CDR1 reads KGHSH; CDR2 reads LQKENI. The CDR3, as DNA: TGTGCCAGCTCACCAGGGTGGCAGAACACCGGGGAGCTGTTTTTT. Protein: CASSPGWQNTGELFF. Supplemented by reference TRBV18 and TRBJ2-2, the full variable domain reads NAGVMQNPRHLVRRRGQEARLRCSPMKGHSHVYWYRQLPEEGLKFMVYLQKENIIDESGMPKERFSAEFPKEGPSILRIQQVVRGDSAAYFCASSPGWQNTGELFFGEGSRLTVL.

The CDR3 bases are TGTGCCAGCAGCCAAGGAGCGGGGGACCTCCAAGAGACCCAGTACTTC. This encodes CASSQGAGDLQETQYF. V usage is TRBV4-2 and J usage is TRBJ2-5; 8 bases map to TRBD2. CDR3 length: 16 amino acids. Looked up from germline, CDR1 is LGHNA and CDR2 is YNFKEQ. The V gene end was trimmed by 1 base and the J gene end by 1 base; junction bases not matched to a gene: 5.

About this clone: Other DNA variants within this sample encode the same CDR3. The V and J genes are TRBV7-2 and TRBJ2-5; possible D gene TRBD2, 6 bases. With 5 bases removed from V and 1 base from J, the gap between germline ends came to 11 bases. The V gene's germline CDR1 is SGHTA and CDR2 FQGNSA. The CDR3 is made up of 14 amino acids. CDR3 coding DNA: TGTGCCAGCAGCCCACCGGGACTCCAAGAGACCCAGTACTTC. Translating it yields CASSPPGLQETQYF.

The chain combines TRBV7-3 with TRBJ2-5, with TRBD2 identical over 8 bases. Germline V gene data show CDR1 as SGHTA and CDR2 as FQGTGA. CDR3 size: 13 residues. The ends lost 5 bases at V and 5 bases at J; junction bases unmatched: 4. The CDR3 DNA reads as TGTGCCAGCAGCAGTAGCGGGGTTGAGACCCAGTACTTC. Translating gives CASSSSGVETQYF. Together with reference TRBV7-3 and TRBJ2-5, the CDR3 gives the full variable domain: GAGVSQTPSNKVTEKGKYVELRCDPISGHTALYWYRQSLGQGPEFLIYFQGTGAADDSGLPNDRFFAVRPEGSVSTLKIQRTERGDSAVYLCASSSSGVETQYFGPGTRLLVL.

The chain uses TRBV6-5 and TRBJ2-7; D gene ambiguous. CDR3 length: 13 amino acids. Germline V gene sequence: CDR1 MNHEY, CDR2 SVGAGI. Trimming cost V 5 bases and J 2 bases, with 10 bases left between them. The CDR3 spells CASSQGAPYEQYF. DNA of the CDR3: TGTGCCAGCAGTCAAGGCGCTCCCTACGAGCAGTACTTC.

This chain connects TRBV7-9 to TRBJ1-2, with 7 positions matching TRBD1. The germline gives CDR1 SEHNR, CDR2 FQNEAQ (reference sequence). V trimming: 5 bases; J trimming: 4 bases; junction bases outside the gene matches: 7. The CDR3 consists of 14 residues. The DNA for the CDR3 is TGTGCCAGCAGCCCCCCGGGACAGTTCTATGGCTACACCTTC. Translation gives CASSPPGQFYGYTF.

The chain combines TRBV6-6 with TRBJ2-5; 12 bases line up with TRBD2. J was trimmed by 3 bases and V by 5 bases; bases with no gene match: 4. The V gene's germline CDR1 is MNHNY and CDR2 SVGAGI (reference sequence). The CDR3 sequence is 15 residues long. The DNA for the CDR3 is TGTGCCAGCAGTCGAAGACTAGCGGGAGAAGAGACCCAGTACTTC. The encoded protein is CASSRRLAGEETQYF.

The gene calls are TRBV2 and TRBJ2-1; no clear D gene. V lost 7 bases and J lost 0, with 13 bases in between. CDR1 is SNHLY and CDR2 is FYNNEI in the germline V gene. CDR3 length equals 15 residues. CDR3 residues: CASIPESLSYNEQFF. In DNA, the CDR3 is TGTGCCAGCATCCCGGAGAGCCTCTCCTACAATGAGCAGTTCTTC.

This clone was counted a few times. The same CDR3 arises from other DNA sequences in this sample as well. The J gene is TRBJ2-3, the V gene TRBV20-1; D uncertain. The CDR3 sequence is 10 residues long. CDR1 is DFQATT and CDR2 is SNEGSKA in the germline V gene (reference sequence). The CDR3 loop is CSGYTDTQYF. The CDR3 DNA follows: TGCAGCGGGTACACAGATACGCAGTATTTT.

The sample holds a few counts of this clone. This specimen includes other DNA sequences encoding the same CDR3. The rearrangement joins TRBV30 to TRBJ1-1, with D unclear. Deletions cut 3 bases from V and 1 base from J, with 6 bases between. The CDR3 is made up of 12 amino acids. Germline V gene lookup returns CDR1 GTSNPN and CDR2 SVGIG (reference sequence). This CDR3 is CAWRQGNTEAFF. CDR3 nucleotides: TGTGCCTGGAGGCAAGGGAACACTGAAGCTTTCTTT.

This chain links TRBV25-1 with TRBJ2-5; D unresolved. The V end lost 2 bases, the J end lost 2 bases, and 12 bases lay between the germline ends. This CDR3 contains 15 residues. Germline loops: CDR1 MGHDK, CDR2 SYGVNS. CDR3 protein: CASSEPLGRQETQYF. The CDR3, as DNA: TGTGCCAGCAGTGAACCCCTCGGCAGACAAGAGACCCAGTACTTC.

The J gene is TRBJ2-1, the V gene TRBV5-4; possible D gene TRBD1, 6 bases. Germline V gene data show CDR1 as SGHNT and CDR2 as YYREEE (reference sequence). V was trimmed by 0 bases and J by 4 bases, leaving 14 bases between them. CDR3 length: 16 residues. The CDR3 sequence: CASSLGPPGQYNEQFF. CDR3 nucleotide sequence: TGTGCCAGCAGCTTGGGGCCTCCGGGACAATACAATGAGCAGTTCTTC.

In nucleotides, the CDR3 is TGTGCCAGCCGGCAGGGACAGTCAGAGACCCAGTACTTC. It encodes CASRQGQSETQYF. V usage is TRBV5-4 and J usage is TRBJ2-5; 7 bases agree with TRBD1. The CDR3 contains 13 residues. From germline, CDR1 is SGHNT and CDR2 YYREEE (reference sequence). Losses at the gene ends were 7 bases for V and 4 bases for J; bases not matched to a gene: 7.